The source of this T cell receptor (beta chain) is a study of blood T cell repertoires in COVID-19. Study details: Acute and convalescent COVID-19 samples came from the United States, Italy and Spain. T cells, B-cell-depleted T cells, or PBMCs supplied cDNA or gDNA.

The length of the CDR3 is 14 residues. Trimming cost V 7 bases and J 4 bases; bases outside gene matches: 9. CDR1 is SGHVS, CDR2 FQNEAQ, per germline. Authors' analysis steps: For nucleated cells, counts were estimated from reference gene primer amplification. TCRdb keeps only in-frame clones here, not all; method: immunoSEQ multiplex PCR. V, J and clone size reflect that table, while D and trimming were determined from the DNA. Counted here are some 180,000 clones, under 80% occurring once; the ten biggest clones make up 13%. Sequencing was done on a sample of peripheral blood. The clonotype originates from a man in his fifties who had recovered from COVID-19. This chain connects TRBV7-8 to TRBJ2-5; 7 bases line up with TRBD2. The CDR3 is CASIKRGGGETQYF. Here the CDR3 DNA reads TGTGCCAGCATTAAAAGGGGCGGGGGAGAGACCCAGTACTTC.